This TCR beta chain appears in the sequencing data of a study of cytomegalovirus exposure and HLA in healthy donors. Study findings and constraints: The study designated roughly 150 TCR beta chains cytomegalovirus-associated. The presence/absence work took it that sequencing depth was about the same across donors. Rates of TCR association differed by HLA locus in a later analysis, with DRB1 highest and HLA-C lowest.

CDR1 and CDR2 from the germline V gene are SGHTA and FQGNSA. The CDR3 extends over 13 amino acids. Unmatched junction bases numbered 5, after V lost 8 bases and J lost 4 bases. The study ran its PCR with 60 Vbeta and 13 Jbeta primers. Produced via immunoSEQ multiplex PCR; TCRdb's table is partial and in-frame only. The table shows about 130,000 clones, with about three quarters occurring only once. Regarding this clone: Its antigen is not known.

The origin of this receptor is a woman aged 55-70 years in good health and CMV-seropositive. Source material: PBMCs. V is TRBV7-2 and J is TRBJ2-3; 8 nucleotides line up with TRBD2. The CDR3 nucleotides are TGTGCCAGCCGTAGCGGGGAGGCAGATACGCAGTATTTT. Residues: CASRSGEADTQYF.